These 6 T cell receptor beta chains came from one sample sequenced in a study of blood T cell repertoires in COVID-19. The data were produced by immunoSEQ multiplex PCR, yet TCRdb's version contains in-frame clones alone and is incomplete. The sample has under 150,000 clones, around 85% seen once. Sequencing was performed on peripheral blood. These receptors all stem from a woman aged 45-65 years who had recovered from COVID-19.

The V gene is TRBV10-3, the J gene TRBJ2-2; possibly TRBD2 for D (7 bases). The V end was cut by 3 bases, the J end by 7 bases, with 9 bases between. Germline V gene lookup returns CDR1 ENHRY and CDR2 SYGVKD. This CDR3 comprises 13 residues. The CDR3 DNA follows: TGTGCCATCAGTGAAGGGGGGGACGGGGAGCTGTTTTTT. It yields the protein CAISEGGDGELFF.

The genes are TRBV5-1 and TRBJ2-7; 7 bases match TRBD1. Germline lookup yields CDR1 SGHRS and CDR2 YFSETQ. The length of the CDR3 is 12 residues. The J segment lost 9 bases and the V segment lost 3 bases, leaving 6 bases of the junction unmatched. This CDR3 reads CASSSNSGGQYF. The CDR3 nucleotides are TGCGCCAGCAGCTCGAACTCAGGGGGGCAGTACTTC.

This clone was seen more than once but under ten times. Distinct nucleotide sequences in the sample also encode this CDR3. V gene TRBV7-2 combines with J gene TRBJ1-6, with 7 bases identical to TRBD1. Germline CDR1 SGHTA, CDR2 FQGNSA. The V segment lost 3 bases and the J segment 8 bases; nucleotides outside the gene matches: 7. The CDR3 runs 15 residues. The CDR3 is CASSFRQGDHSPLHF. CDR3 bases: TGTGCCAGCAGCTTTCGACAGGGCGATCATTCACCCCTCCACTTT.

V gene TRBV18 combines with J gene TRBJ2-7, with 9 bases that match TRBD1. This CDR3 is 14 amino acids long. J was trimmed by 6 bases and V by 7 bases; bases with no gene match: 10. The germline CDR1 and CDR2 sequences are KGHSH and LQKENI. The CDR3 bases are TGTGCCAGCTGCGCCGGGACAGGGCTTGCCGAGCAGTACTTC. The encoded protein is CASCAGTGLAEQYF.

The chain's CDR3 is CATSTGTGWEDGEKLFF. Here the CDR3 DNA reads TGTGCCACCAGCACAGGGACAGGCTGGGAGGATGGTGAAAAACTGTTTTTT. The genes are TRBV15 and TRBJ1-4; TRBD1 aligns across 8 bases. This CDR3 comprises 17 residues. The trim removed 4 bases at V and 7 bases at J, leaving 14 bases unmatched. Per germline, CDR1 LNHNV and CDR2 YYDKDF (reference sequence).

The V gene is TRBV7-8, the J gene TRBJ1-1, with D possibly TRBD1 on 5 matching bases. CDR1 is SGHVS, CDR2 FQNEAQ, per germline. Trimming stripped 0 bases from V and 3 bases from J, with 8 bases between. This CDR3 region has 14 residues. CDR3: CASSLAQGYTEAFF. The DNA of the CDR3 is TGTGCCAGCAGCTTAGCCCAGGGATACACTGAAGCTTTCTTT.